What follows are 2 T cell receptor beta chains derived from one specimen sequenced in a study of post-analysis software for immune sequencing data. Study results and caveats: Five or six TRBV segments appeared more often in patients than in controls, and TRBV5-6, TRBV5-1 and TRBV20-1 were among these.

For these receptors, no antigen is known. TCR beta cDNA libraries included unique molecular identifiers. TCRdb ran MiXCR on the PCR reads and lists one entry per CDR3 protein. The table includes about 820,000 distinct CDR3 sequences, approximately 50% detected once. Material for sequencing was blood. The receptors stem from a girl between 5 and 17 years old with multiple sclerosis.

The chain links TRBV10-3 to TRBJ1-1; no firm D call. V shed 4 bases and J shed 2 bases, with 8 bases lying between them. The CDR3 has 13 amino acids. Germline V lookup: CDR1 ENHRY, CDR2 SYGVKD. The CDR3 protein is CAISGTANTEAFF. In DNA, the CDR3 is TGTGCCATCAGTGGAACAGCAAACACTGAAGCTTTCTTT.

The chain uses TRBV7-2 and TRBJ1-2; 7 bases agree with TRBD1. Germline V gene sequence: CDR1 SGHTA, CDR2 FQGNSA. V shed 3 bases, J shed 8 bases, and the junction held 15 bases outside the gene matches. The CDR3 has 16 residues. CDR3: CASSLRVGQGVSGYTF. CDR3 nucleotides: TGTGCCAGCAGCTTGAGGGTTGGGCAGGGGGTCTCCGGCTACACCTTC.